This TCR beta chain was sequenced in a study of blood T cell repertoires in COVID-19. Trimming took 0 bases from V and 6 from J, leaving 10 bases between them. The CDR3 spans 15 residues. Germline assignment: CDR1 SGHDT and CDR2 YYEEEE. The data were produced by immunoSEQ multiplex PCR, yet TCRdb's version contains in-frame clones alone and is incomplete. The sample consists of tens of thousands of clones, 75% to 90% of them appearing once. This clonotype was sampled from a human donor in a cohort sampled during active COVID-19. The sample was peripheral blood. V usage is TRBV5-6 and J usage is TRBJ1-6; D is ambiguous. In DNA, the CDR3 is TGTGCCAGCAGCTTGGAGTATAGAGGTAATTCACCCCTCCACTTT. Translated, it gives CASSLEYRGNSPLHF.